A single T cell receptor (beta chain) is shown here with its context. It lacks a known antigen. No base qualities exist here, and no much larger clone lies one base off it. The entry originates in a study of brain T cells in children with intractable seizures (dated by TCRdb to the early 2020s). Regarding the complete study: As a first screen for immune gene transcripts, resected brain tissue from a few dozen pediatric epilepsy surgery cases was run on a NanoString immunology panel. About 70% of the 12 selected surgery cases also had pre-surgery blood sequenced, which left four cases with brain tissue only. Overall study results and their limits: Because pre- and post-surgery blood were sequenced to different depths, clones absent from the pre-surgery sample may reflect undersampling. Viral specificity was inferred solely from CDR3 sequence similarity, and the HCMV serostatus of the patients was not known.

The immunoSEQ assay was applied to genomic DNA to generate the TCR beta chain sequences. From the authors' description of their analysis: CDR3 sequences not starting with the conserved framework cysteine at position 104 were manually removed. Clonality was calculated as one minus the normalized Shannon's Diversity Index, with values ranging from 0 (maximal diversity) to 1 (oligoclonal). To check whether a given CDR3 had different frequencies in two samples, for example brain versus blood, chi-squared comparison-of-proportions tests were used. Public clonotypes were identified through searches of immuneACCESS, and similarity to known antiviral clonotypes was evaluated with the VDJdb browser. Here the immuneACCESS table is served through TCRdb, limited to in-frame sequences with V and J called. Missing clones are a known gap in these copies; in checked studies unresolved V genes cover under half, and the rest lacks a known reason. D and trimming were read from the DNA, whereas the V and J calls and clone size are those reported in that table. The sample profile shows 110,000 or so clones; 94% of them were found once. 3.8% of the sample goes to the ten largest clones.

Per the germline V gene, KGHSH is the CDR1 and LQKENI is the CDR2. V trim: 4 bases; J trim: 0 bases; unmatched bases: 2. The CDR3, from cysteine to phenylalanine, totals 15 residues. Left in the record is the CDR3 DNA by itself, 45 bases read in frame from the first base. The sample's time point label, decoded: resected brain tissue, or blood drawn just prior to surgery. The surgery cases with the highest brain T cell transcript signatures were chosen for TCR beta chain sequencing of brain tissue, and also of blood when blood was available. Patients had been treated with at least one anti-epileptic drug before surgery. TCR-sequenced patients were children with drug-resistant epilepsy due to tuberous sclerosis complex, focal cortical dysplasia, Rasmussen encephalitis or hemimegalencephaly. The blood samples were collected right before the epilepsy surgery. Bulk genomic DNA was extracted from unsorted brain tissue and whole blood with the Monarch genomic DNA purification kit.

The receptor comes from a boy under two years old with hemimegalencephaly and intractable seizures. The starting material was peripheral blood, obtained at surgery. This sequence uses TRBV18 and TRBJ2-3, with TRBD2 matching 9 junction bases. The nucleotides are TGTGCCAGCTCACTCCTAGCGGGAAGCACAGATACGCAGTATTTT. Translated, this gives CASSLLAGSTDTQYF.